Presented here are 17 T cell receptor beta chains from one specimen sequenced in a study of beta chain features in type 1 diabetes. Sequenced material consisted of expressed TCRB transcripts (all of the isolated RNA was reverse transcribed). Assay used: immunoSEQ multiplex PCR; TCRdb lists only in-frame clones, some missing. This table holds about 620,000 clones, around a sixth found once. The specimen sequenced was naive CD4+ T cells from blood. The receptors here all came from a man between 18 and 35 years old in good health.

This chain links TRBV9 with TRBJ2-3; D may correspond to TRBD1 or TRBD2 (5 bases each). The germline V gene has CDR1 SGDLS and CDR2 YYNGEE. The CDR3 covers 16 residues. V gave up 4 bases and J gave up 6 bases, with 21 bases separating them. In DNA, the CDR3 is TGTGCCAGCAGCCGTACGCCGGGACCCCAGGCCGATACGCAGTATTTT. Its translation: CASSRTPGPQADTQYF.

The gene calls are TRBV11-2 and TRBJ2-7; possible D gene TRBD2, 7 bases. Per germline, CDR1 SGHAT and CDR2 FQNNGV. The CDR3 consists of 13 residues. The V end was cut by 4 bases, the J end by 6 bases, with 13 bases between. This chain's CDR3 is CASSSNREGEQYF. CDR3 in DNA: TGTGCCAGCAGCTCCAACAGGGAGGGCGAGCAGTACTTC.

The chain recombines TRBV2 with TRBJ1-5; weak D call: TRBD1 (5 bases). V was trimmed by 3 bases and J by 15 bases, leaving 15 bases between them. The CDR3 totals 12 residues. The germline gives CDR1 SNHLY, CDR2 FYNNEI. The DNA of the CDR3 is TGTGCCAGCAGTGATGGTGGTGGGGGTATGCATTTT. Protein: CASSDGGGGMHF.

The CDR3 DNA follows: TGTGCCAGTAGCCCGCACGGCGCGAACACTGAAGCTTTCTTT. The encoded protein is CASSPHGANTEAFF. V gene TRBV19 combines with J gene TRBJ1-1; D remains unclear. V was clipped by 6 bases and J by 1 base, with 12 bases between them. The CDR3 totals 14 residues. Germline V gene data show CDR1 as LNHDA and CDR2 as SQIVND (reference sequence).

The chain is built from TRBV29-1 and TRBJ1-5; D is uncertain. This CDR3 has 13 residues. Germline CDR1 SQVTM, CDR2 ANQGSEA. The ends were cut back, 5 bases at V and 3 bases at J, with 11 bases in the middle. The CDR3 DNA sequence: TGCAGCGTTTCGGATGTGATCAATCAGCCCCAGCATTTT. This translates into CSVSDVINQPQHF.

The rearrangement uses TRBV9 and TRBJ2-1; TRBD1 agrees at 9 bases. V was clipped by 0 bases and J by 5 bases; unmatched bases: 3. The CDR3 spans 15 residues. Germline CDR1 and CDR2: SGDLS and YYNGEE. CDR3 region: CASSVVGQGNNEQFF. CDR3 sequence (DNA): TGTGCCAGCAGCGTAGTAGGACAGGGGAACAATGAGCAGTTCTTC.

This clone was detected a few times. The chain's CDR3 is CASSSPGPLKTQYF. DNA for the CDR3: TGTGCCAGCAGCTCGCCCGGTCCCCTCAAGACCCAGTACTTC. This chain uses TRBV5-6 with TRBJ2-5; no clear D. Germline CDR1 is SGHDT and CDR2 is YYEEEE. The CDR3 sequence is 14 residues long. V lost 3 bases, J lost 6 bases, and 15 bases lay in between.

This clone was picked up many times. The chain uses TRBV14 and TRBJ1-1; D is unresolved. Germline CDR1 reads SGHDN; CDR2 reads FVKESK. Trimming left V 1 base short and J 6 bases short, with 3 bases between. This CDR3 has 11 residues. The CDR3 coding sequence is TGTGCCAGCAGCCAAGGTCCTGAAGCTTTCTTT. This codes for CASSQGPEAFF. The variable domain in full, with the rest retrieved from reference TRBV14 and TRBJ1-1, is EAGVTQFPSHSVIEKGQTVTLRCDPISGHDNLYWYRRVMGKEIKFLLHFVKESKQDESGMPNNRFLAERTGGTYSTLKVQPAELEDSGVYFCASSQGPEAFFGQGTRLTVV.

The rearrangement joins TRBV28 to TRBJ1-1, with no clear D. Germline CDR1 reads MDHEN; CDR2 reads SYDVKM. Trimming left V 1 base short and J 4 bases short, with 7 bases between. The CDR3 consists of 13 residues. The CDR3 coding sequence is TGTGCCAGCAGTTTATCCTCGAGCACTGAAGCTTTCTTT. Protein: CASSLSSSTEAFF.

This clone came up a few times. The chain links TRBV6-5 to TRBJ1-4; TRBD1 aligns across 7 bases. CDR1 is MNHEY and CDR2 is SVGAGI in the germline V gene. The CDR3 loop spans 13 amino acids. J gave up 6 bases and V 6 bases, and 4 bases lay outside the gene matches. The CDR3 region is CASRQGRDEKLFF. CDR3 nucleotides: TGTGCCAGCAGACAGGGGAGGGATGAAAAACTGTTTTTT.

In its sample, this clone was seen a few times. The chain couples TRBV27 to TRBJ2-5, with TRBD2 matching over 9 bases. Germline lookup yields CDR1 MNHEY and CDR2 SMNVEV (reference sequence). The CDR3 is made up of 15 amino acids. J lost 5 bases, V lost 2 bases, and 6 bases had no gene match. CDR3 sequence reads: CASSLMLAGSETQYF. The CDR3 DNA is TGTGCCAGCAGTTTAATGCTAGCGGGGAGTGAGACCCAGTACTTC.

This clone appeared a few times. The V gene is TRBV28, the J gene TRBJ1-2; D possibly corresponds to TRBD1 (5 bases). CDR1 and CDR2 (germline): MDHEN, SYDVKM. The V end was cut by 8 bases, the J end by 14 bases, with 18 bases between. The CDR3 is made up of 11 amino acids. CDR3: CASAGQPRKTF. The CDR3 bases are TGTGCCAGCGCGGGGCAGCCAAGAAAAACCTTC.

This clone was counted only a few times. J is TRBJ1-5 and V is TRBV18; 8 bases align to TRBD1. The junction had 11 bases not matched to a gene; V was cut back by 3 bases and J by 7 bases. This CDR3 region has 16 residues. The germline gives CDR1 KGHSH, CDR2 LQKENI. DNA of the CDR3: TGTGCCAGCTCACCGAACCCAGGGGGCGCGGAACAGCCCCAGCATTTT. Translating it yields CASSPNPGGAEQPQHF.

CDR3 nucleotide sequence: TGTGCCATCAGCGGGGGCTCGCCCTCTGGAAACACCATATATTTT. Its translation: CAISGGSPSGNTIYF. V and J are TRBV10-3 and TRBJ1-3; maybe TRBD1 (6 bases). Trimming took off 6 bases at V and 0 bases at J, with 12 bases between the two ends. Germline lookup yields CDR1 ENHRY and CDR2 SYGVKD. This CDR3 spans 15 amino acids.

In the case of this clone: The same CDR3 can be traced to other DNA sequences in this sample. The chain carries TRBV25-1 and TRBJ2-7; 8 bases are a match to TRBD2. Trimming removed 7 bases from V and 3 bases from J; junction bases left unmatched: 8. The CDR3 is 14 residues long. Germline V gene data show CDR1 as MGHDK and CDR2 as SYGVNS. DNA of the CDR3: TGTGCCAGCACCGGGAGGGGCCTCTTCTACGAGCAGTACTTC. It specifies CASTGRGLFYEQYF.

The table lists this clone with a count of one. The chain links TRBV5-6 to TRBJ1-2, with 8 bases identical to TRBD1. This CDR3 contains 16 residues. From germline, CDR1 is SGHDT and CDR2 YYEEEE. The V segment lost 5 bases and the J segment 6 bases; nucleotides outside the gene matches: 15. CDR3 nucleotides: TGTGCCAGCAGTCCCTTACAACGCCAGGGGGCGGATGGCTACACCTTC. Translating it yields CASSPLQRQGADGYTF.

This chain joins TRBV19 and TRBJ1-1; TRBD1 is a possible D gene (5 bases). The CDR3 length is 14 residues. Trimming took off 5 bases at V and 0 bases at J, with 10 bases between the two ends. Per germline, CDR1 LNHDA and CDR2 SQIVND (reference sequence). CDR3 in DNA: TGTGCCAGTAGTCCCCCACAGGTGAACACTGAAGCTTTCTTT. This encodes CASSPPQVNTEAFF.